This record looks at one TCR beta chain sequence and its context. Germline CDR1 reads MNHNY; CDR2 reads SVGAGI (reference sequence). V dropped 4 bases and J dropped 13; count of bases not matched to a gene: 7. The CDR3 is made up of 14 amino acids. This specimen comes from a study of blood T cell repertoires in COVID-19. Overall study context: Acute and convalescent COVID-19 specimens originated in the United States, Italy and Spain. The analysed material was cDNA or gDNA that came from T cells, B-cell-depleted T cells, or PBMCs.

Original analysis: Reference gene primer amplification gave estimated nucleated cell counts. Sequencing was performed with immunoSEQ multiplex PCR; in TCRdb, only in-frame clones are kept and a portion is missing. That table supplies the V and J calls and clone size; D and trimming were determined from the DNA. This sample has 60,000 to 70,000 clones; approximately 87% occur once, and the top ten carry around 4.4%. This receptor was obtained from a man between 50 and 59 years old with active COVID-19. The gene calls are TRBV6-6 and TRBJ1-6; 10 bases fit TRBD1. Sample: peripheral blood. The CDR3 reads CASSSTGQGTPLHF. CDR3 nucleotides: TGTGCCAGCAGTTCCACGGGACAGGGGACCCCCCTCCACTTT.